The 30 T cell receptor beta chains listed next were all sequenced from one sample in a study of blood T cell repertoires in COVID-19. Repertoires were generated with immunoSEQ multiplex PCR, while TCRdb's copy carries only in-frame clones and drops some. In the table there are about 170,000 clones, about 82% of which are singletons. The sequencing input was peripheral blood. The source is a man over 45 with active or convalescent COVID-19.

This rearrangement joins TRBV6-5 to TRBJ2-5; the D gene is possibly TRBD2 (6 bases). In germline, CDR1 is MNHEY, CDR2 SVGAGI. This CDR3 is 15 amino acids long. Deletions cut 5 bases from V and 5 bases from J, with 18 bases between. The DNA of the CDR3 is TGTGCCAGCAGTACGGGGGAGGTATCTAGGGAGACCCAGTACTTC. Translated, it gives CASSTGEVSRETQYF.

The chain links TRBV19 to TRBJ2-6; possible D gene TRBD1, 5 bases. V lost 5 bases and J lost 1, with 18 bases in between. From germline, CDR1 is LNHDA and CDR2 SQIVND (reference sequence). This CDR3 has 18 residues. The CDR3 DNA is TGTGCCAGTAGTGCCCAGACAGTCGTCCCTTCTGGGGCCAACGTCCTGACTTTC. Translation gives CASSAQTVVPSGANVLTF. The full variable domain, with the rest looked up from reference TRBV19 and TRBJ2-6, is DGGITQSPKYLFRKEGQNVTLSCEQNLNHDAMYWYRQDPGQGLRLIYYSQIVNDFQKGDIAEGYSVSREKKESFPLTVTSAQKNPTAFYLCASSAQTVVPSGANVLTFGAGSRLTVL.

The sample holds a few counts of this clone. This chain's CDR3 is CASSFGSTSGGLQETQYF. CDR3 sequence (DNA): TGTGCCAGCAGCTTTGGGTCTACTAGCGGGGGCCTACAAGAGACCCAGTACTTC. The chain joins TRBV5-4 to TRBJ2-5; 11 nucleotides agree with TRBD2. The V segment lost 2 bases and the J segment 2 bases; nucleotides outside the gene matches: 11. Germline CDR1 SGHNT, CDR2 YYREEE (reference sequence). The CDR3 has 18 residues.

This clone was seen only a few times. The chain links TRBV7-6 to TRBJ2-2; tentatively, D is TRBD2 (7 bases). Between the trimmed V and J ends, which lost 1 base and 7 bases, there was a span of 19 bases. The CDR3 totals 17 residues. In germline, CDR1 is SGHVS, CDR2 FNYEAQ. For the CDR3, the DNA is TGTGCCAGCAGCTTAGGTCGGAGTGGGGGGGCGAGCGGGGAGCTGTTTTTT. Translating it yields CASSLGRSGGASGELFF.

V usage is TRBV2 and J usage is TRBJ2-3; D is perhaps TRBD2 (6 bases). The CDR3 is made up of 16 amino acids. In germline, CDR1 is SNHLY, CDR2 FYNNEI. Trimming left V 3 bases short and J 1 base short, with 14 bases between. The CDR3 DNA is TGTGCCAGCAGTGATGGCGTGGCTAGCGGCACAGATACGCAGTATTTT. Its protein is CASSDGVASGTDTQYF.

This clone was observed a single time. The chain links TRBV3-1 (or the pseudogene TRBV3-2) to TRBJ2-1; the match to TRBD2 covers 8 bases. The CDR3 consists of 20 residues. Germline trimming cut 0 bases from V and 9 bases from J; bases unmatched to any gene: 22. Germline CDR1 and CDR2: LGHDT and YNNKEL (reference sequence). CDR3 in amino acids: CASSQETSEDYHGLAIEQFF. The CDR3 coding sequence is TGTGCCAGCAGCCAAGAGACTAGCGAGGACTACCATGGTTTGGCCATTGAGCAGTTCTTC.

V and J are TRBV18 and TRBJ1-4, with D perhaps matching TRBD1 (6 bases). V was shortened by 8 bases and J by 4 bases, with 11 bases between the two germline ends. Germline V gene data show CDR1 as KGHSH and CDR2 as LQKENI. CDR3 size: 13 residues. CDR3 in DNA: TGTGCCAGCACAGGGTCCCTTAATGAAAAACTGTTTTTT. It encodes CASTGSLNEKLFF.

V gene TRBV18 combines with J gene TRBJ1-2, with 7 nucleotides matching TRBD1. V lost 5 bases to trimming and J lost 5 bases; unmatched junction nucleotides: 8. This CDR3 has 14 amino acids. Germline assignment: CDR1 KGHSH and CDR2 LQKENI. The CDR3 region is CASSVTGTAYGYTF. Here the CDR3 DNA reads TGTGCCAGCTCAGTAACCGGGACAGCTTATGGCTACACCTTC.

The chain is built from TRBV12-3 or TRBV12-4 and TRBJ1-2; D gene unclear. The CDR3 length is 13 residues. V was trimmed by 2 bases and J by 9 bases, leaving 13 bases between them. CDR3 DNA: TGTGCCAGCAGTTTACGGGAAGGGAGTAGCTACACCTTC. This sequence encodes CASSLREGSSYTF.

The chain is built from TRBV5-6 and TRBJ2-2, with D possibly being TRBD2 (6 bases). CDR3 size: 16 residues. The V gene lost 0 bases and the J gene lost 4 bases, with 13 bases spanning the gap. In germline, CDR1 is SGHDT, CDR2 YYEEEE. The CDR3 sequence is CASSLVTGSGTGELFF. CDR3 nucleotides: TGTGCCAGCAGCTTGGTTACCGGGAGTGGCACCGGGGAGCTGTTTTTT.

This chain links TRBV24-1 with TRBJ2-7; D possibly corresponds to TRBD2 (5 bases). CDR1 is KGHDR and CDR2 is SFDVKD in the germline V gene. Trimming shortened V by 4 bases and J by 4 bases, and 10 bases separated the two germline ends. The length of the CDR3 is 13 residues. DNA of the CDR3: TGTGCCACCAGTGAAACCGGACTTTACGAGCAGTACTTC. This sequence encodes CATSETGLYEQYF.

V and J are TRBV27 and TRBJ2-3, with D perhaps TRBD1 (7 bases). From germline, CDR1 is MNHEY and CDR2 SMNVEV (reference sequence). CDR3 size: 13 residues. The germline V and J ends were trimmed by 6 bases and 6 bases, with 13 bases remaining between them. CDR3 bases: TGTGCCAGCAGGAGACAGGGAGGCGATACGCAGTATTTT. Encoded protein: CASRRQGGDTQYF.

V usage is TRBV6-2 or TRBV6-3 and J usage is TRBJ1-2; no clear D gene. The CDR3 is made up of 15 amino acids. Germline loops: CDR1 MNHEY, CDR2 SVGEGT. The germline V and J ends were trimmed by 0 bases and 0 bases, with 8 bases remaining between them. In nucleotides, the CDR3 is TGTGCCAGCAGTTACTCGCAGACTTCTAACTATGGCTACACCTTC. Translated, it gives CASSYSQTSNYGYTF.

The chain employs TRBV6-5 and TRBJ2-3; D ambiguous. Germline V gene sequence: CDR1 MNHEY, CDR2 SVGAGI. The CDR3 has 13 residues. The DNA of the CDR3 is TGTGCGGAAAGTTTGGAGCCGACAGATACGCAGTATTTT. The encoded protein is CAESLEPTDTQYF.

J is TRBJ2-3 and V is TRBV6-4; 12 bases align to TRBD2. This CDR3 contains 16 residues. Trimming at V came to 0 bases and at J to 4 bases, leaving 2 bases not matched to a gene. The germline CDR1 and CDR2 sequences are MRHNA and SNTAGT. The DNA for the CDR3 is TGTGCCAGCAGTGACTCCGCTAGCGGGGGGGCAGATACGCAGTATTTT. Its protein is CASSDSASGGADTQYF.

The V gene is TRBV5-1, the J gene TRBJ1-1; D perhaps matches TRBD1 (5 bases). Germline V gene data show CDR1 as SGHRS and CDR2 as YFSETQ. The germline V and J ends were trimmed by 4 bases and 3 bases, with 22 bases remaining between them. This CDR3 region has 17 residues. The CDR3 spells CASSPVDGGRWDTEAFF. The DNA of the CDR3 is TGCGCCAGCAGCCCTGTGGACGGGGGTCGCTGGGACACTGAAGCTTTCTTT.

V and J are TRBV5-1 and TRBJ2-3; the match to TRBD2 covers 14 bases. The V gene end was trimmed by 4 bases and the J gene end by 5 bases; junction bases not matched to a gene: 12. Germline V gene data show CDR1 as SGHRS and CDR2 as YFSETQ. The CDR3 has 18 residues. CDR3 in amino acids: CASSPLTGTSGSGDTQYF. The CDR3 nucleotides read TGCGCCAGCAGCCCATTAACCGGGACTAGCGGGAGCGGAGATACGCAGTATTTT.

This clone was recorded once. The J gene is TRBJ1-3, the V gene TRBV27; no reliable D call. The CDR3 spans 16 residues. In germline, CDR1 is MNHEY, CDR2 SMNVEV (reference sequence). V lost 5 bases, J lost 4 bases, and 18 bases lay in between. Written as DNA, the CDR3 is TGTGCCAGCAGTGTTGCGGGATACGGATCGGGAAACACCATATATTTT. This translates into CASSVAGYGSGNTIYF.

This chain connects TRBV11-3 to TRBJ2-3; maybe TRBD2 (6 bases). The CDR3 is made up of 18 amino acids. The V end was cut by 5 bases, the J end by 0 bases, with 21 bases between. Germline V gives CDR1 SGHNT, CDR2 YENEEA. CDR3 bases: TGTGCCAGCAGCCCATCCCAGCTAGCGTTAACTAGCACAGATACGCAGTATTTT. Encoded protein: CASSPSQLALTSTDTQYF.

CDR3 loop: CASSTTSGSYEQYF. The CDR3 region has the DNA TGCGCCAGCAGCACGACTAGCGGGAGCTACGAGCAGTACTTC. The V gene is TRBV5-1, the J gene TRBJ2-7, with TRBD2 matching 12 bases. Germline CDR1 reads SGHRS; CDR2 reads YFSETQ. Trimming took 4 bases from V and 3 from J; bases not matched to a gene: 2. The CDR3 extends over 14 amino acids.

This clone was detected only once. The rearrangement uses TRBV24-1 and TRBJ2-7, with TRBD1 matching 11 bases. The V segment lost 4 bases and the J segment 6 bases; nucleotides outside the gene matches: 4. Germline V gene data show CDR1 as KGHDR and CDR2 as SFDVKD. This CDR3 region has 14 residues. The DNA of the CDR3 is TGTGCCACCAGTGACCCCGGGACAGGGGGCGAGCAGTACTTC. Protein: CATSDPGTGGEQYF.

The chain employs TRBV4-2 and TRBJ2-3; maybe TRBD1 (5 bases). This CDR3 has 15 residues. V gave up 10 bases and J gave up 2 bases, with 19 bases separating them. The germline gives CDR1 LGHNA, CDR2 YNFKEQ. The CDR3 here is CATGYSDKITDTQYF. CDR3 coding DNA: TGTGCCACCGGATACTCGGACAAAATCACAGATACGCAGTATTTT.

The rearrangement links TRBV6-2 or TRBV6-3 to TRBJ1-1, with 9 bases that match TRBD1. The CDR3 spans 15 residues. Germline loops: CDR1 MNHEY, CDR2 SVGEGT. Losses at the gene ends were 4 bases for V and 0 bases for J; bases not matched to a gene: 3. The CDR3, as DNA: TGTGCCAGCAGTTGGACAGGGGTAATGAACACTGAAGCTTTCTTT. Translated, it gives CASSWTGVMNTEAFF.

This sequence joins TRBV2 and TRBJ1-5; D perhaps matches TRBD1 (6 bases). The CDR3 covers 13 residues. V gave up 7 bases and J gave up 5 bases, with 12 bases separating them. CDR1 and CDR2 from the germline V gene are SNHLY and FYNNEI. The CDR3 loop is CASIQGRDQPQHF. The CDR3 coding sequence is TGTGCCAGCATTCAGGGGCGCGATCAGCCCCAGCATTTT.

The CDR3 sequence: CATRGQETQYF. CDR3 DNA: TGTGCCACGCGGGGGCAAGAGACCCAGTACTTC. This rearrangement joins TRBV6-5 to TRBJ2-5; 7 nucleotides match TRBD2. The trim removed 10 bases at V and 2 bases at J, leaving 1 base unmatched. The CDR3 runs to 11 residues. Germline V CDR1 and CDR2: MNHEY, SVGAGI.

The DNA of the CDR3 is TGTGCCAGCAGCCAAGTAGCTAGCGGGACCCAAGAGACCCAGTACTTC. This translates into CASSQVASGTQETQYF. The rearrangement links TRBV4-2 to TRBJ2-5; 9 bases align to TRBD2. V lost 1 base to trimming and J lost 1 base; unmatched junction nucleotides: 4. The CDR3 sequence is 16 residues long. The germline V gene encodes CDR1 LGHNA and CDR2 YNFKEQ.

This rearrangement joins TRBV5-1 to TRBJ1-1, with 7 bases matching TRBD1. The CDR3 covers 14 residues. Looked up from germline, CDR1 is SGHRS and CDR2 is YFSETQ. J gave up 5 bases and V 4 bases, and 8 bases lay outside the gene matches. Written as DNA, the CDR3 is TGCGCCAGCAGCCCACAGGGGTGGAAAACTGAAGCTTTCTTT. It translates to CASSPQGWKTEAFF.

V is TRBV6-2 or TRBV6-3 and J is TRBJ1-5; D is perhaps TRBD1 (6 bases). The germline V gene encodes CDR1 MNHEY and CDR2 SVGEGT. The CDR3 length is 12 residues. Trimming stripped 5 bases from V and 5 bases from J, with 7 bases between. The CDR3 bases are TGTGCCAGCAGTAACAGGGATCAGCCCCAGCATTTT. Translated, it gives CASSNRDQPQHF.

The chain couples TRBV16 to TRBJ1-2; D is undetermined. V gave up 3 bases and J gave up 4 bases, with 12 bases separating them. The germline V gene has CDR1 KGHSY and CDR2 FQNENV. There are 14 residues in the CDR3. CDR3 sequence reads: CASSHERRSYGYTF. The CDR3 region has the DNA TGTGCCAGCAGCCATGAGAGGAGGAGCTATGGCTACACCTTC.

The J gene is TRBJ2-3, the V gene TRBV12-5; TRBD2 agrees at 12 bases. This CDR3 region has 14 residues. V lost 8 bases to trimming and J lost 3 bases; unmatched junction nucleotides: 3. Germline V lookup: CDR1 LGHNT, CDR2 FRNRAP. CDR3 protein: CASSSGRVTDTQYF. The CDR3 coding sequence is TGTGCTAGTTCTAGCGGGAGGGTTACAGATACGCAGTATTTT.